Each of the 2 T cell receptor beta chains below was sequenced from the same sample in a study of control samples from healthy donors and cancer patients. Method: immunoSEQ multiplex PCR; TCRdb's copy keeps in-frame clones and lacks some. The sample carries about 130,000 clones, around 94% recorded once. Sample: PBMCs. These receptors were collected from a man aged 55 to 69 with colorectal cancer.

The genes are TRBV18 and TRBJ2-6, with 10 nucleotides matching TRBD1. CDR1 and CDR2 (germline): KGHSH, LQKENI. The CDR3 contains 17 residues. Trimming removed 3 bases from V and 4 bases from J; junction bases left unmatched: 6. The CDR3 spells CASSPGQGFTGANVLTF. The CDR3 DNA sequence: TGTGCCAGCTCACCGGGACAGGGGTTTACGGGGGCCAACGTCCTGACTTTC.

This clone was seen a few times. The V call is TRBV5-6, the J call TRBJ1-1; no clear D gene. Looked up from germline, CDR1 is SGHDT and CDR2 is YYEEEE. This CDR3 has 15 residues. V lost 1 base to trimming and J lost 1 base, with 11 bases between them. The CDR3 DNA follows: TGTGCCAGCAGCTTGTACGACCGATGGAACACTGAAGCTTTCTTT. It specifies CASSLYDRWNTEAFF.